This T cell receptor beta chain was captured by sequencing in a study of cytomegalovirus exposure and HLA in healthy donors. Germline-derived CDR1 and CDR2 are SGHTA and FQGNSA. The CDR3 is 14 residues long. Trimming pared 5 bases from V and 4 bases from J, leaving 15 bases between. In the case of this clone: Antigen specificity is unknown.

Healthy bone marrow donors formed the donor group. Study results and caveats: Among TCR sequences, most were rare, though some public TCRs appeared in many donors. In an earlier analysis, about 87% or about 30%: the productive usage of most TCR beta V segments.

PCR primers comprised 60 Vbeta and 13 Jbeta primers. Only in-frame clones appear in the TCRdb table, and some are missing; sequencing was by immunoSEQ multiplex PCR. The profile shows under 200,000 clones, roughly 79% of them singletons. The sequence was collected from a woman in her 50s in good health and CMV-seronegative. The rearrangement joins TRBV7-2 to TRBJ2-7; possibly TRBD1 for D (6 bases). The sequencing sample was made of PBMCs. CDR3 in amino acids: CASSKGQTLYEQYF. CDR3 sequence (DNA): TGTGCCAGCAGCAAAGGACAGACCTTATACGAGCAGTACTTC.